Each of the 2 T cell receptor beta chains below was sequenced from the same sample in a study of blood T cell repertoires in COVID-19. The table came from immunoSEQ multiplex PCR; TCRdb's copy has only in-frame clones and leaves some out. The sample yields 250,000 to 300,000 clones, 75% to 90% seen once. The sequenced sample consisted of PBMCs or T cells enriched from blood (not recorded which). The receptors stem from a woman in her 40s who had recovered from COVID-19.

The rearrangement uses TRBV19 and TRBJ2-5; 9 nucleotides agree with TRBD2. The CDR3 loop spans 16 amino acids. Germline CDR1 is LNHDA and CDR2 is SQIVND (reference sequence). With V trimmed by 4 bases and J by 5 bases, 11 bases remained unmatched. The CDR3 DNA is TGTGCCAGTAGTACGCATACTAGCGGGTCCGGGGAGACCCAGTACTTC. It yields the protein CASSTHTSGSGETQYF. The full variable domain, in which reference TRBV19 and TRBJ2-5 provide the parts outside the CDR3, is DGGITQSPKYLFRKEGQNVTLSCEQNLNHDAMYWYRQDPGQGLRLIYYSQIVNDFQKGDIAEGYSVSREKKESFPLTVTSAQKNPTAFYLCASSTHTSGSGETQYFGPGTRLLVL.

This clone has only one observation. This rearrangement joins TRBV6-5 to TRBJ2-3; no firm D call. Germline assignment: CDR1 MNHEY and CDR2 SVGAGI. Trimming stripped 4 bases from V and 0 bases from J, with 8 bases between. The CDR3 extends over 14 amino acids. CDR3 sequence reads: CASSLAGSTDTQYF. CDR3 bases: TGTGCCAGCAGTTTAGCCGGTAGCACAGATACGCAGTATTTT.